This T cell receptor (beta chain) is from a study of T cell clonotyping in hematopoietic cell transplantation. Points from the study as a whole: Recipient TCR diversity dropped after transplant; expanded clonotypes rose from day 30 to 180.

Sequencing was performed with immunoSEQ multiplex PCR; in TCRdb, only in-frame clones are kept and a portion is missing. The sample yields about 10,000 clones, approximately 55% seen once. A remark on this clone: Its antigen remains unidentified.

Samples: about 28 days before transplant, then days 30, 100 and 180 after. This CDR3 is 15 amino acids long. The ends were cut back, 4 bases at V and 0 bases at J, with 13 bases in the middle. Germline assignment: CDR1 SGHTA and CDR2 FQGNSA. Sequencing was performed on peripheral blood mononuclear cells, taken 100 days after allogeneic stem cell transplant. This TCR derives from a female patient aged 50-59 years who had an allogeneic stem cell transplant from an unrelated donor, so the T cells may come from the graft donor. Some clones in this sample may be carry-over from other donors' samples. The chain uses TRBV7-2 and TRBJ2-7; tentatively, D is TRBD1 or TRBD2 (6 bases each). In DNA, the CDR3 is TGTGCCAGCAGCTACAGGGCGGGGCCCTCCTACGAGCAGTACTTC. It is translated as CASSYRAGPSYEQYF.